This is a list of T cell receptor beta chains from one sample in a study of shared clonotypes between healthy human individuals. The method was immunoSEQ multiplex PCR; TCRdb's version includes in-frame clones alone and lacks a portion of them. The sample carries under 2.5 million clones, approximately 90% recorded once. What was sequenced was naive CD4+ T cells from PBMCs. Source of these receptors: a man aged 18-30 years in good health. Some clones in this sample may be carry-over from other donors' samples. The CDR3 runs from the conserved cysteine through the conserved F or W. A D gene is named only where the DNA matches it firmly. A row's size may be missing; if present it is once, few, many or a size class.

>TRBV15|TRBJ1-1|-|-
CATSRDHGLNAFF
TGTGCCACCAGCAGAGACCACGGGCTCAATGCTTTCTTT
>TRBV11-2|TRBJ1-4|-|-
CASSFFNEKLFF
TGTGCCAGCAGCTTTTTCAATGAAAAACTGTTTTTT
>TRBV19|TRBJ2-7|TRBD1|-
CASNAPGQGHYEQYF
TGTGCCAGTAACGCACCGGGACAGGGTCACTACGAGCAGTACTTC
>TRBV4-2|TRBJ2-1|-|-
CASSLGGLEYNEQFF
TGTGCCAGCAGCCTTGGGGGACTGGAATACAATGAGCAGTTCTTC
>TRBV5-4|TRBJ2-7|TRBD1|-
CASSIHKGVDRGPNEQYF
TGTGCCAGCAGCATTCATAAGGGGGTGGACAGGGGGCCCAACGAGCAGTACTTC
>TRBV7-9|TRBJ2-1|-|-
CASRPTGTRHNEQFF
TGTGCCAGCAGACCGACCGGGACAAGACACAATGAGCAGTTCTTC
>TRBV6-1|TRBJ2-5|TRBD1|many
CASRIGTGEETQYF
TGTGCCAGCAGGATAGGGACAGGGGAAGAGACCCAGTACTTC
>TRBV12-5|TRBJ2-3|-|-
CASPRQYF
TGTGCTAGCCCTAGGCAGTATTTT
>TRBV19|TRBJ2-1|TRBD2|-
CASSSGRAVNEQFF
TGTGCCAGTTCTAGCGGGAGGGCCGTCAATGAGCAGTTCTTC
>TRBV7-2|TRBJ2-1|TRBD1|-
CASSTRDSWNEQFF
TGTGCCAGCAGCACCCGGGACAGTTGGAATGAGCAGTTCTTC
>TRBV7-2|TRBJ2-7|TRBD1|-
CASSWGQVSYEQYF
TGTGCCAGCAGCTGGGGACAGGTTTCCTACGAGCAGTACTTC
>TRBV29-1|TRBJ2-3|-|-
CSVDGITDTQYF
TGCAGCGTTGACGGTATCACAGATACGCAGTATTTT
>TRBV6-6|TRBJ1-1|-|-
CASSYSGYTEAFF
TGTGCCAGCAGTTACTCGGGTTACACTGAAGCTTTCTTT
>TRBV27|TRBJ2-5|-|-
CASSQPGVETQYF
TGTGCCAGCAGTCAACCAGGCGTAGAGACCCAGTACTTC
>TRBV28|TRBJ1-4|-|once
CASSWGSATNEKLFF
TGTGCCAGCAGTTGGGGGTCTGCAACTAATGAAAAACTGTTTTTT
>TRBV7-2|TRBJ2-5|TRBD2|once
CASSLGSNSGSETQYF
TGTGCCAGCAGCTTAGGAAGTAATAGCGGGAGTGAGACCCAGTACTTC
>TRBV7-9|TRBJ2-3|-|-
CASSPGEISTDTQYF
TGTGCCAGCAGCCCGGGTGAGATCAGCACAGATACGCAGTATTTT
>TRBV6-5|TRBJ2-5|-|-
CASSYRARQETQYF
TGTGCCAGCAGTTACCGGGCCAGACAAGAGACCCAGTACTTC
>TRBV19|TRBJ2-1|TRBD2|-
CASSLTSGRRSEQFF
TGTGCCAGTAGTCTCACTAGCGGGAGGAGATCAGAGCAGTTCTTC
>TRBV27|TRBJ2-2|TRBD2|-
CASGWTSGRAANTGELFF
TGTGCCAGCGGCTGGACTAGCGGGAGGGCCGCGAACACCGGGGAGCTGTTTTTT
>TRBV6-1|TRBJ1-5|TRBD1|-
CASTQGKAWGQPQHF
TGTGCCAGCACACAGGGGAAAGCCTGGGGTCAGCCCCAGCATTTT
>TRBV29-1|TRBJ2-7|TRBD1|-
CSVMTGGSYEQYF
TGCAGCGTTATGACAGGGGGCTCCTACGAGCAGTACTTC
>TRBV29-1|TRBJ2-5|TRBD2|-
CSAVAGIVQETQYF
TGCAGCGCCGTAGCGGGAATAGTACAAGAGACCCAGTACTTC
>TRBV19|TRBJ1-2|-|few
CASSMLGVYGYTF
TGTGCCAGTAGTATGTTAGGAGTCTATGGCTACACCTTC
>TRBV5-1|TRBJ2-1|-|-
CASSLAGRGAYNEQFF
TGCGCCAGCAGCTTGGCGGGGCGGGGTGCCTACAATGAGCAGTTCTTC
>TRBV4-2|TRBJ2-3|-|-
CASSQVEESDTQYF
TGTGCCAGCAGCCAAGTAGAGGAGTCAGATACGCAGTATTTT
>TRBV5-6|TRBJ2-5|-|-
CASSLGSQHKDF
TGTGCCAGCAGCTTGGGGTCACAGCACAAGGACTTC
>TRBV11-2|TRBJ2-1|-|once
CASRTLANNEQFF
TGTGCCAGCAGAACCCTAGCGAACAATGAGCAGTTCTTC